The TCR beta chain described here comes from a study of breast tumors, draining lymph nodes, adjacent tissues. Notes on the study in general: Data only fit, rather than demonstrated, lymph node origin of most tumor T cells. Tumors had less TCR diversity than lymph nodes, more than nontumor tissue. Data fit most tumor T cells coming from lymph node, expanding in tumor.

This clonotype was counted ten times or more. Its antigen is still unknown. TCRdb reanalysed the multiplex PCR reads using MiXCR and keeps one entry per CDR3 protein. The table has approximately 140,000 distinct CDR3 sequences, approximately 32% seen once; the top ten hold roughly 2.3%. The CDR3 contains 15 residues. Germline V gene lookup returns CDR1 LNHDA and CDR2 SQIVND (reference sequence). V was clipped by 6 bases and J by 3 bases, with 12 bases between them. Breast cancer patients provided tissue from their axillary draining lymph nodes. This receptor was identified in a female donor with breast cancer. Some clones in this sample may be carry-over from other donors' samples. V gene TRBV19 combines with J gene TRBJ2-6; D not certain. The material sequenced was axillary lymph node tissue. The CDR3 spells CASRSPQFGANVLTF. The CDR3 DNA reads as TGTGCCAGTAGATCCCCTCAATTTGGGGCCAACGTCCTGACTTTC.